This T cell receptor (beta chain) was found in a study of control samples from healthy donors and cancer patients. Measured with immunoSEQ multiplex PCR; TCRdb has only the in-frame clones, and not every one. Of tens of thousands of clones in the sample, about 88% were seen once. CDR1 is LNHDA and CDR2 is SQIVND in the germline V gene (reference sequence). Trimming removed 6 bases from V and 7 bases from J, with 13 bases in between. CDR3 length: 14 residues. This chain connects TRBV19 to TRBJ1-6; D uncertain. The receptor was isolated from a woman aged 45-65 years in good health. The sample comprised blood. The CDR3 reads CASRTRDRNSPLHF. DNA for the CDR3: TGTGCCAGTAGGACCCGGGATCGGAATTCACCCCTCCACTTT.